This section outlines one TCR beta chain sequence together with its context. Its antigen is undetermined. This entry is derived from a study of cytomegalovirus exposure and HLA in healthy donors. The study, taken as a whole, reports: A classifier reportedly called cytomegalovirus status with high sensitivity and specificity.

V lost 6 bases and J lost 0; bases outside the gene matches: 17. The V gene's germline CDR1 is SGHTA and CDR2 FQGNSA. This CDR3 region has 19 residues. While the first cohort had several hundred subjects, the donors belonged to the separate validation cohort of about 110 subjects. Clones were sequenced by immunoSEQ multiplex PCR, and TCRdb holds only the in-frame ones, with some missing. The sample lists 150,000 to 200,000 clones; about 89% were seen once. V and J are TRBV7-2 and TRBJ1-1; 9 bases fit TRBD1. The sample taken for sequencing was PBMCs. The TCR originated in a woman aged 18-29 years in good health and CMV-seropositive. The CDR3 loop is CASRKGQGRPFNMNTEAFF. The CDR3 coding sequence is TGTGCCAGCAGAAAAGGACAGGGGCGCCCGTTCAACATGAACACTGAAGCTTTCTTT.